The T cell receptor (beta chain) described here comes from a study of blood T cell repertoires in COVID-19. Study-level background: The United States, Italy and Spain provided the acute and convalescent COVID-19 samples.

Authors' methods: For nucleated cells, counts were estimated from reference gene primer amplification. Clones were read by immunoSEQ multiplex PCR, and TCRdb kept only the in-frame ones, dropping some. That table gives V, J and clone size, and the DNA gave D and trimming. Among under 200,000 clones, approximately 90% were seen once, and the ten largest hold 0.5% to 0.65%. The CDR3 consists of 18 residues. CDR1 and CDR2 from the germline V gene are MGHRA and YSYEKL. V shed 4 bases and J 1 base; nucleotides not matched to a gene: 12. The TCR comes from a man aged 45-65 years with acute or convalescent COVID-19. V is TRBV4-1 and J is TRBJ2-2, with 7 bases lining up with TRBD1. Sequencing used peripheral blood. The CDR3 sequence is CASSPRDSSLGNTGELFF. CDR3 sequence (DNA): TGCGCCAGCAGCCCCCGGGACAGTTCTTTGGGGAACACCGGGGAGCTGTTTTTT.